The 11 T cell receptor beta chains reported below all come from one sample, sequenced in a study of T cell responses to AZD1222 COVID-19 vaccine. Profiling relied on immunoSEQ multiplex PCR, and the TCRdb table lists in-frame clones only, not all of them. The sample contains about 120,000 clones, about 90% of which appear only once. The source material was peripheral blood, sampled on day 0 of AZD1222 vaccination. These TCRs come from an adult in good health.

This sequence joins TRBV28 and TRBJ2-3, with D hard to call. The V gene lost 7 bases and the J gene lost 11 bases, with 16 bases spanning the gap. The CDR3 consists of 12 residues. Germline CDR1 MDHEN, CDR2 SYDVKM. The CDR3 protein is CASTLPRSRQYF. The CDR3 nucleotides are TGTGCCAGCACCCTACCCCGTTCTCGGCAGTATTTT. The variable domain in full, completed from reference TRBV28 and TRBJ2-3, reads DVKVTQSSRYLVKRTGEKVFLECVQDMDHENMFWYRQDPGLGLRLIYFSYDVKMKEKGDIPEGYSVSREKKERFSLILESASTNQTSMYLCASTLPRSRQYFGPGTRLTVL.

The chain recombines TRBV5-1 with TRBJ1-2, with 7 bases lining up with TRBD1. Germline V gives CDR1 SGHRS, CDR2 YFSETQ. The CDR3 runs to 15 residues. V lost 2 bases to trimming and J lost 7 bases; unmatched junction nucleotides: 11. The CDR3 loop reads CASSLRDRARSGYTF. For the CDR3, the DNA is TGCGCCAGCAGCTTAAGAGACAGGGCTAGGAGTGGCTACACCTTC.

V gene TRBV7-3 combines with J gene TRBJ1-2; tentatively, D is TRBD1 (6 bases). The V and J ends lost 0 bases and 4 bases respectively, with 12 bases between them. Germline CDR1 SGHTA, CDR2 FQGTGA. This CDR3 has 15 residues. The CDR3 protein is CASSLTGQPPYGYTF. The CDR3 DNA reads TGTGCCAGCAGCTTAACCGGACAGCCACCCTATGGCTACACCTTC.

This clone appeared a single time. The chain combines TRBV18 with TRBJ2-2; TRBD1 might be the D (5 bases). The CDR3 runs to 16 residues. V was pared by 1 base and J by 1 base, with 10 bases between. Germline CDR1 and CDR2: KGHSH and LQKENI. The CDR3 is CASSPQLQVNTGELFF. The DNA for the CDR3 is TGTGCCAGCTCACCACAATTACAGGTGAACACCGGGGAGCTGTTTTTT.

The rearrangement uses TRBV2 and TRBJ2-1, with 9 bases matching TRBD2. The CDR3 sequence is 15 residues long. The junction had 12 bases not matched to a gene; V was cut back by 7 bases and J by 8 bases. Germline lookup yields CDR1 SNHLY and CDR2 FYNNEI. The CDR3 DNA sequence: TGTGCCAGCAAATTGGAGGGGACTAGCATCTATGAGCAGTTCTTC. This codes for CASKLEGTSIYEQFF.

The gene calls are TRBV2 and TRBJ1-2, with D tentatively TRBD1 (6 bases). CDR3 length: 12 amino acids. Germline V gene sequence: CDR1 SNHLY, CDR2 FYNNEI. Trimming removed 6 bases from V and 7 bases from J, with 12 bases in between. This CDR3 is CASRWTESGYTF. The CDR3 coding sequence is TGTGCCAGCAGATGGACAGAGTCTGGCTACACCTTC.

This clone is a singleton in its sample. For the CDR3, the DNA is TGTGCCAGCAGTGGACCAAGCGACAATGAGCAGTTCTTC. Its translation is CASSGPSDNEQFF. The chain links TRBV2 to TRBJ2-1, with D unclear. CDR3 size: 13 residues. Per the germline V gene, CDR1 is SNHLY and CDR2 is FYNNEI. Trimming removed 4 bases from V and 5 bases from J, with 9 bases in between.

This chain joins TRBV5-1 and TRBJ2-7, with 7 bases that match TRBD1. V lost 4 bases to trimming and J lost 4 bases; unmatched junction nucleotides: 8. The V gene's germline CDR1 is SGHRS and CDR2 YFSETQ. The CDR3 totals 14 residues. In nucleotides, the CDR3 is TGCGCCAGCAGCGGGGGACAGAGACTTTACGAGCAGTACTTC. Its translation is CASSGGQRLYEQYF. The complete variable domain, with remaining parts taken from reference TRBV5-1 and TRBJ2-7, reads KAGVTQTPRYLIKTRGQQVTLSCSPISGHRSVSWYQQTPGQGLQFLFEYFSETQRNKGNFPGRFSGRQFSNSRSEMNVSTLELGDSALYLCASSGGQRLYEQYFGPGTRLTVT.

The chain links TRBV19 to TRBJ1-2; possibly TRBD1 for D (6 bases). CDR1 and CDR2 from the germline V gene are LNHDA and SQIVND (reference sequence). The CDR3 runs 14 residues. V shed 5 bases and J shed 6 bases, with 16 bases lying between them. CDR3 DNA: TGTGCCAGTAGTCTCACGGGGGCGTCGGATGGCTACACCTTC. Protein sequence: CASSLTGASDGYTF.

The CDR3 protein is CSASVLSGGYGYTF. CDR3 bases: TGCAGTGCTAGTGTTCTATCGGGAGGATATGGCTACACCTTC. The V gene is TRBV20-1, the J gene TRBJ1-2, with D unclear. V was trimmed by 3 bases and J by 5 bases, leaving 16 bases between them. Germline CDR1 DFQATT, CDR2 SNEGSKA (reference sequence). The CDR3 covers 14 residues.

V and J are TRBV6-5 and TRBJ1-1; no definite D call. This CDR3 is 11 amino acids long. Trimming shortened V by 8 bases and J by 5 bases, and 9 bases separated the two germline ends. Looked up from germline, CDR1 is MNHEY and CDR2 is SVGAGI. The CDR3 nucleotides read TGTGCCAGCGACCTGAGGACTGAAGCTTTCTTT. Protein sequence: CASDLRTEAFF.